This T cell receptor (beta chain) was documented in a study of memory CD4+ T cells and cytomegalovirus serostatus. Whole-study results and caveats: Repertoires predicted CMV serostatus with median bootstrapped AUC of 0.95. The CMV-associated TCR signature appears largely within the CD4+ memory repertoire. CD4+ memory repertoires contained 67 of 164 reported CMV TCRbeta sequences.

The sort gate was single viable CD3+CD4+CD8-CD45RO+ cells for memory CD4+ T cells. Serostatus was set by detecting CMV pp150, pp28, p38, p52 IgG. The data were produced by immunoSEQ multiplex PCR, yet TCRdb's version contains in-frame clones alone and is incomplete. The sample yields around 25,000 clones, over 70% seen once. As for this clone: Its antigen is currently unknown.

Trimming pared 2 bases from V and 10 bases from J, leaving 14 bases between. Germline V lookup: CDR1 MRHNA, CDR2 SNTAGT. This CDR3 spans 13 amino acids. The sequence was obtained from an adult in good health and CMV-seronegative. The chain uses TRBV6-4 and TRBJ1-2, with D tentatively TRBD1 (5 bases). The source material was memory CD4+ T cells from blood. As DNA, the CDR3 is TGTGCCAGCAGTGACGCGACAGTAGGGCCCTACACCTTC. Its translation is CASSDATVGPYTF.